This TCR beta chain was identified in a study of lymphopenia after photon versus proton radiotherapy. Study-level points and caveats: Photon-treated patients lost naive T cells and TCR diversity; proton-treated stayed stable. Only patients who died were analyzed for survival; proton advantage is unproven. After lymphocyte nadir, photon-treated repertoires showed oligoclonal expansion, especially CD8+ Temra.

The CDR3 contains 15 residues. Germline lookup yields CDR1 SGHRS and CDR2 YFSETQ. Unmatched junction bases numbered 3, after V lost 3 bases and J lost 2 bases. Sequencing used immunoSEQ multiplex PCR; TCRdb keeps in-frame clones, though not all of them. Of roughly 67,000 clones listed, roughly 93% are singletons. Notes on this clone: The target antigen is unknown.

The chain links TRBV5-1 to TRBJ2-2, with TRBD1 matching 8 bases. The source of this sequence is a woman aged 70-85 years with pancreatic cancer. Specimen: peripheral blood, collected from a patient treated with photon-based radiotherapy. The CDR3 loop reads CASSSGQGNTGELFF. The CDR3 DNA reads as TGCGCCAGCAGCTCAGGACAGGGCAACACCGGGGAGCTGTTTTTT.